This T cell receptor (beta chain) stems from a study of blood T cells in healthy people across ages. Donor samples were obtained from healthy Caucasian individuals from Russia, aged 6 to 90. Per sample, no less than 5 micrograms of total RNA were extracted. This CDR3 is 15 amino acids long. Looked up from germline, CDR1 is SEHNR and CDR2 is FQNEAQ (reference sequence). The ends were cut back, 5 bases at V and 0 bases at J, with 13 bases in the middle. It was with a sample-barcoded 5' primer and a J-beta primer mix that a second PCR of roughly 7 to 12 cycles was run. TCRdb independently ran MiXCR on the 5' RACE reads; one entry per CDR3 protein. The sample includes about 650,000 distinct CDR3 sequences, roughly 32% of them seen just once. Comment on this clonotype: A much larger clone differs by one base, so this may be a read error.

The gene calls are TRBV7-9 and TRBJ1-2, with D possibly matching TRBD1 (5 bases). Material: blood. This clonotype originated in a woman aged 80 or older in good health. CDR3 region: CASSPPWGSNYGYTF. The CDR3 nucleotides are TGTGCCAGCAGCCCACCATGGGGGTCTAACTATGGCTACACCTTC.